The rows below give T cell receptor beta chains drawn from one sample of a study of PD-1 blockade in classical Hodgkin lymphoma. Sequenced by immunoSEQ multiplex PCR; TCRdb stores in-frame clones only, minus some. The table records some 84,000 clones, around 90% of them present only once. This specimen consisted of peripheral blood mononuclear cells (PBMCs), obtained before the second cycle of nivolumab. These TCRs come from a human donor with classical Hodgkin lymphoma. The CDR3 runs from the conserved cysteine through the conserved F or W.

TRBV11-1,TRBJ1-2,CASSIRQGAHGYTF
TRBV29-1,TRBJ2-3,CSVDVAGIADTQYF
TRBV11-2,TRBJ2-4,CASSGIGRGKNIQYF
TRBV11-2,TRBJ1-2,CASSFPTNTGSRYGYTF
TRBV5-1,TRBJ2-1,CASSLDLAGTYNEQFF
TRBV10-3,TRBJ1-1,CAISESREMNTEAFF
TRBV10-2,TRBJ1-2,CASSGGQGEYGYTF
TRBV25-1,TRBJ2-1,CASGPTSGSYNEQFF
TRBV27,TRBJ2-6,CGAGAPSSGANVLTF
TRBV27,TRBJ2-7,CASSLVGRTGRAQYF
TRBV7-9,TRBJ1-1,CASSLTAKGVATEAFF
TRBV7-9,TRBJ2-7,CASSLGGGGQGYDEQYF
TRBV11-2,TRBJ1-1,CASSLKPNTEAFF
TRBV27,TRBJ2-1,CASSTNGQGNEQFF
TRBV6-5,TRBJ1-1,CASRNWGDENTEAFF